This T cell receptor beta chain is drawn from a study of metastatic and nonmetastatic thyroid tumors. Whole-study context: Where malignant and benign thyroid patients were concerned, repertoires were compared across blood and tumor or nodule tissue. General study results and limits: For both blood and tumor, malignant thyroid tumors reportedly showed significantly higher TCR beta diversity than benign nodules did.

A remark on this clone: Its antigen is unknown.

Each patient came to thyroid surgery without any prior treatment (of any kind). Germline loops: CDR1 SEHNR, CDR2 FQNEAQ (reference sequence). Trimming removed 2 bases from V and 2 bases from J, with 12 bases in between. CDR3 length equals 15 residues. Per the study methods: A classifier for distant metastasis in papillary thyroid cancer was constructed using CDR3 differences observed across clinicopathological groups. TCRdb re-called the PCR reads with MiXCR. These V and J calls rely on TCRdb rather than the paper's analysis. Among some 26,000 clones listed, 3.7% were seen once. This chain joins TRBV7-9 and TRBJ1-1; D call uncertain. Material: blood. The receptor was derived from a male donor with papillary thyroid cancer or a benign thyroid nodule (not recorded which). Some clones in this sample may be carry-over from other donors' samples. CDR3 region: CASSLSGGINTEAFF. The CDR3 DNA is TGTGCCAGCAGCTTATCGGGCGGAATTAACACTGAAGCTTTCTTT.